The rows below give T cell receptor beta chains drawn from one sample of a study of OX40 agonist ivuxolimab in advanced cancers. Libraries were prepared by immunoSEQ multiplex PCR; TCRdb keeps only in-frame clonotypes and omits some of them. The repertoire holds 40,000 to 55,000 clones, with 85% to 95% as singletons. The sequenced sample was CD4+ or CD8+ T cells sorted from blood, obtained in a trial of the OX40 agonist ivuxolimab. The receptors originated from an adult with an advanced solid tumor such as melanoma, head and neck, liver or kidney cancer. Each CDR3 is given with its conserved first and last residue. Fields, in order: D gene, clone size, J gene, V gene, CDR3 DNA, CDR3 protein. The D gene is left open where the match is weak. Rows may omit the clone size; those that give it use once, few, many or a size class.

D: -
size: -
J: TRBJ2-3
V: TRBV11-2
DNA: TGTGCCAGCAGCTTTCCTGACATAACCCTGTGGAGTGGAGATACGCAGTATTTT
CDR3: CASSFPDITLWSGDTQYF

D: -
size: -
J: TRBJ2-5
V: TRBV23-1
DNA: TGCGCCAGCCAACAGGGACCGCCCCAAGAGACCCAGTACTTC
CDR3: CASQQGPPQETQYF

D: -
size: -
J: TRBJ1-3
V: TRBV14
DNA: TGTGCCAGCAGCCATGGATTTTCTGGAAACACCATATATTTT
CDR3: CASSHGFSGNTIYF

D: -
size: once
J: TRBJ2-7
V: TRBV6-5
DNA: TGTGCCAGCACTACCGAGACCTACGAGCAGTACTTC
CDR3: CASTTETYEQYF

D: -
size: -
J: TRBJ1-1
V: TRBV10-3
DNA: TGTGCCATCAGTGAAACAGGGATGAACACTGAAGCTTTCTTT
CDR3: CAISETGMNTEAFF

D: TRBD1
size: -
J: TRBJ2-5
V: TRBV5-1
DNA: TGCGCCAGCAGCTCGGACAGGGACCTCCAAGAGACCCAGTACTTC
CDR3: CASSSDRDLQETQYF

D: TRBD1
size: -
J: TRBJ1-1
V: TRBV7-6
DNA: TGTGCCAGCAGCTTAGGGACAGGAGTCATGAACACTGAAGCTTTCTTT
CDR3: CASSLGTGVMNTEAFF

D: TRBD2
size: -
J: TRBJ2-5
V: TRBV2
DNA: TGTGCCAGCAGTGAACTAGCGGCTCAAGAGACCCAGTACTTC
CDR3: CASSELAAQETQYF

D: TRBD2
size: -
J: TRBJ2-3
V: TRBV27
DNA: TGTGCCAGCAGTTTATCCCGGGAGGGGATAGATACGCAGTATTTT
CDR3: CASSLSREGIDTQYF

D: -
size: -
J: TRBJ1-1
V: TRBV7-8
DNA: TGTGCCAGCAGCCCCCCTCAAGCTCCGTCTGAAGCTTTCTTT
CDR3: CASSPPQAPSEAFF

D: TRBD1
size: -
J: TRBJ2-7
V: TRBV19
DNA: TGTGCCAGTAGTACTGGACAGGCTGAGCAGTACTTC
CDR3: CASSTGQAEQYF

D: TRBD1
size: -
J: TRBJ1-1
V: TRBV5-1
DNA: TGCGCCAGCAGCTTGGACAGGGGGTTTACTGAAGCTTTCTTT
CDR3: CASSLDRGFTEAFF

D: -
size: -
J: TRBJ1-1
V: TRBV28
DNA: TGTGCCAGCAGTTTATGGGGATCTATGAACACTGAAGCTTTCTTT
CDR3: CASSLWGSMNTEAFF

D: TRBD2
size: -
J: TRBJ2-3
V: TRBV7-9
DNA: TGTGCCAGCAGCTCCCTACTAGCGGGAGCGACAGATACGCAGTATTTT
CDR3: CASSSLLAGATDTQYF

D: -
size: once
J: TRBJ2-3
V: TRBV5-4
DNA: TGTGCCAGCAGCTTTAAAGGATTATCTAGCACAGATACGCAGTATTTT
CDR3: CASSFKGLSSTDTQYF

D: -
size: -
J: TRBJ2-1
V: TRBV13
DNA: TGTGCCAGCAGCTTGGGTAGCGGCTACTACAATGAGCAGTTCTTC
CDR3: CASSLGSGYYNEQFF

D: -
size: -
J: TRBJ2-1
V: TRBV6-6
DNA: TGTGCCAGCAGCCCGACGTGGGGCAATGAGCAGTTCTTC
CDR3: CASSPTWGNEQFF

D: TRBD1
size: -
J: TRBJ1-5
V: TRBV19
DNA: TGTGCCAGTAGTATCTTCCCGGCAGGGGGGAGCAATCAGCCCCAGCATTTT
CDR3: CASSIFPAGGSNQPQHF

D: -
size: -
J: TRBJ2-7
V: TRBV27
DNA: TGTGCCAGCAGTTTATCCATCCGCTCCTACGAGCAGTACTTC
CDR3: CASSLSIRSYEQYF

D: -
size: -
J: TRBJ2-5
V: TRBV15
DNA: TGTGCCACCATCTACAAAGAGACCCAGTACTTC
CDR3: CATIYKETQYF

D: -
size: -
J: TRBJ1-4
V: TRBV9
DNA: TGTGCCAGCAGCGTCCTAGGGGGGTTCGGAGAAAAACTGTTTTTT
CDR3: CASSVLGGFGEKLFF

D: -
size: -
J: TRBJ2-1
V: TRBV4-3
DNA: TGCGCCAGCAGCCAAGATGAGGGCTTCCTCTCCTACAATGAGCAGTTCTTC
CDR3: CASSQDEGFLSYNEQFF

D: TRBD1
size: -
J: TRBJ2-2
V: TRBV9
DNA: TGTGCCAGCAGCGTGGGGAGATACAGGGGCGACACCGGGGAGCTGTTTTTT
CDR3: CASSVGRYRGDTGELFF

D: -
size: -
J: TRBJ2-6
V: TRBV6-5
DNA: TGTGCCAGCAAGGCCTCTGGGGCCAACGTCCTGACTTTC
CDR3: CASKASGANVLTF

D: TRBD1
size: -
J: TRBJ2-7
V: TRBV27
DNA: TGTGCCAGCAACAGGGACAGGGGGCAAGAGCAGTACTTC
CDR3: CASNRDRGQEQYF

D: -
size: -
J: TRBJ2-1
V: TRBV7-2
DNA: TGTGCCAGCAGCCAATCCACGGACTACCTAGGGTATGAGCAGTTCTTC
CDR3: CASSQSTDYLGYEQFF

D: TRBD1
size: medium-sized
J: TRBJ1-5
V: TRBV5-6
DNA: TGTGCCAGCAGCTTGGCGTCGGGACAGGATAATCAGCCCCAGCATTTT
CDR3: CASSLASGQDNQPQHF

D: TRBD1
size: -
J: TRBJ2-7
V: TRBV9
DNA: TGTGCCAGCAGCGTAGGGGGCAGGGGGCCATACGAGCAGTACTTC
CDR3: CASSVGGRGPYEQYF

D: -
size: -
J: TRBJ1-5
V: TRBV28
DNA: TGTGCCAGCAGTTTGGGAGCAGAGCTTTATAGCAATCAGCCCCAGCATTTT
CDR3: CASSLGAELYSNQPQHF

D: -
size: once
J: TRBJ2-3
V: TRBV4-2
DNA: TGTGCCAGCAGCCAAGATCGTAGGACTACCGGAGCCTTTAGCACAGATACGCAGTATTTT
CDR3: CASSQDRRTTGAFSTDTQYF

D: -
size: -
J: TRBJ1-1
V: TRBV19
DNA: TGTGCCAGCCTAAATAGATACCTGAACACTGAAGCTTTCTTT
CDR3: CASLNRYLNTEAFF

D: -
size: -
J: TRBJ2-3
V: TRBV11-2
DNA: TGTGCCAGCAGCTTAGATCTGGACCCCGATACGCAGTATTTT
CDR3: CASSLDLDPDTQYF

D: TRBD1
size: -
J: TRBJ1-2
V: TRBV6-5
DNA: TGTGCCAGCAGCCTGACAGGGGGCTTGAACTATGGCTACACCTTC
CDR3: CASSLTGGLNYGYTF

D: -
size: -
J: TRBJ2-7
V: TRBV4-3
DNA: TGCGCCAGCAGCCAAGATCAGGCTTCCTACGAGCAGTACTTC
CDR3: CASSQDQASYEQYF

D: -
size: -
J: TRBJ1-4
V: TRBV6-5
DNA: TGTGCCAGCTCGAGGGTAACTAATGAAAAACTGTTTTTT
CDR3: CASSRVTNEKLFF

D: TRBD1
size: -
J: TRBJ2-3
V: TRBV7-9
DNA: TGTGCCAGCAGCTTAGGGACAGGGCGGGCGAAGTATTTT
CDR3: CASSLGTGRAKYF

D: TRBD2
size: -
J: TRBJ2-1
V: TRBV28
DNA: TGTGCCAGCACCCCAAATAGCGGGAGAGAGTACAATGAGCAGTTCTTC
CDR3: CASTPNSGREYNEQFF

D: TRBD1
size: once
J: TRBJ2-7
V: TRBV2
DNA: TGTGCCAGCAGTGGACAGGGGACTTACGAGCAGTACTTC
CDR3: CASSGQGTYEQYF

D: -
size: -
J: TRBJ2-3
V: TRBV13
DNA: TGTGCCAGCAGCTTAGGAGGGGGGGCAGTAGATACGCAGTATTTT
CDR3: CASSLGGGAVDTQYF

D: TRBD1
size: -
J: TRBJ2-7
V: TRBV11-3
DNA: TGTGCCAGCAGCGACACGGGACAGGGTCTCTACGAGCAGTACTTC
CDR3: CASSDTGQGLYEQYF

D: TRBD2
size: -
J: TRBJ2-2
V: TRBV2
DNA: TGTGCCAGCAGTCCATGGACTAGCGGGAGGCCCAACACCGGGGAGCTGTTTTTT
CDR3: CASSPWTSGRPNTGELFF

D: TRBD2
size: once
J: TRBJ2-3
V: TRBV4-3
DNA: TGCGCCAGCAGCCAAGGACTAGCGGAGGCAGATACGCAGTATTTT
CDR3: CASSQGLAEADTQYF

D: -
size: -
J: TRBJ1-1
V: TRBV6-7
DNA: TGTGCCAGCAGTTACTCGAAAAGGGTGAACACTGAAGCTTTCTTT
CDR3: CASSYSKRVNTEAFF

D: TRBD2
size: -
J: TRBJ2-7
V: TRBV15
DNA: TGTGCCACCAGCACTACTACAAGCGGGAGAGGCTCCTACGAGCAGTACTTC
CDR3: CATSTTTSGRGSYEQYF

D: TRBD2
size: -
J: TRBJ2-7
V: TRBV27
DNA: TGTGCCAGCAGGAACGTAGCGGGAGTCTACGAGCAGTACTTC
CDR3: CASRNVAGVYEQYF

D: TRBD1
size: -
J: TRBJ1-5
V: TRBV28
DNA: TGTGCCAGCAGTTTATCAGGGACAGGGGGCGAACTGGTGTATCAGCCCCAGCATTTT
CDR3: CASSLSGTGGELVYQPQHF

D: -
size: -
J: TRBJ2-7
V: TRBV28
DNA: TGTGCCAGCAGTTTGAACGGATTATACGAGCAGTACTTC
CDR3: CASSLNGLYEQYF

D: TRBD2
size: few
J: TRBJ2-3
V: TRBV11-2
DNA: TGTGCCAGCAGCACCGGCCGGGACTACCTAACAGATACGCAGTATTTT
CDR3: CASSTGRDYLTDTQYF

D: -
size: -
J: TRBJ1-4
V: TRBV2
DNA: TGTGCCAGCAGTGACAGATATGAAAAACTGTTTTTT
CDR3: CASSDRYEKLFF

D: -
size: -
J: TRBJ1-2
V: TRBV7-9
DNA: TGTGCCAGCAGCTTAGGGCGGCAGGATGGCTACACCTTC
CDR3: CASSLGRQDGYTF

D: -
size: -
J: TRBJ2-4
V: TRBV28
DNA: TGTGCCAGCAGAGTCATAGGGGAGGACATTCAGTACTTC
CDR3: CASRVIGEDIQYF

D: -
size: -
J: TRBJ2-1
V: TRBV2
DNA: TGTGCCGGACCCAACGGGAATTCCTACAATGAGCAGTTCTTC
CDR3: CAGPNGNSYNEQFF

D: -
size: -
J: TRBJ2-6
V: TRBV2
DNA: TGTGCCAGCAGTCCGTTTTTCGGGGCTGGGGCCAACGTCCTGACTTTC
CDR3: CASSPFFGAGANVLTF

D: -
size: -
J: TRBJ1-5
V: TRBV9
DNA: TGTGCCAGCAGCGTAGGGGGGGACAATCAGCCCCAGCATTTT
CDR3: CASSVGGDNQPQHF